This T cell receptor beta chain was identified in a study of read filtering for tumor transcriptome and immune sequencing. Study-wide results and limits: Approximately 80% of IR-seq clonotypes had one read, totaling 3% to 4% of reads; RNA-seq: approximately 75% and 45%.

Sampling of bone marrow took place during active disease in every patient. Trimming took 2 bases from V and 4 from J, leaving 9 bases between them. The CDR3 consists of 13 residues. In germline, CDR1 is MNHNS, CDR2 SASEGT. The library was built from roughly 400 ng RNA with molecular barcoded adaptors for alpha/delta and beta/gamma chains. TCRdb re-analysed the reads in MiXCR, keeping a single row per CDR3 protein. The sample lists 30,000 to 45,000 distinct CDR3 sequences, 12% to 15% occurring once. This clonotype has ten or more counts. The target antigen is unknown. The chain recombines TRBV6-1 with TRBJ2-7; D gene ambiguous. This receptor was taken from a donor aged 40 or older with multiple myeloma. The sample comprised a population of CD138-negative cells sorted from bone marrow. The CDR3 is CASSESERYEQYF. CDR3 DNA: TGTGCCAGCAGTGAATCCGAGCGATACGAGCAGTACTTC.